Presented here are 3 T cell receptor beta chains from one specimen sequenced in a study of T cell responses to AZD1222 COVID-19 vaccine. Clones were read by immunoSEQ multiplex PCR, and TCRdb kept only the in-frame ones, dropping some. The repertoire holds fewer than 150,000 clones, with approximately 86% as singletons. The sample here was peripheral blood, taken on day 0 of AZD1222 vaccination. All receptors derive from an adult in good health.

This clone was recorded at least ten times. V is TRBV12-3 or TRBV12-4 and J is TRBJ2-7, with 8 bases aligning to TRBD2. The CDR3 covers 13 residues. V gave up 6 bases and J gave up 2 bases; unmatched junction bases: 3. The CDR3 nucleotides are TGTGCCAGCAGCGGGGGGGCCACCTACGAGCAGTACTTC. The encoded protein is CASSGGATYEQYF.

The V gene is TRBV30, the J gene TRBJ1-5, with D possibly matching TRBD1 (5 bases). The V and J ends lost 7 bases and 3 bases respectively, with 10 bases between them. The CDR3 consists of 12 residues. Per the germline V gene, CDR1 is GTSNPN and CDR2 is SVGIG (reference sequence). CDR3: CAYRQYNQPQHF. CDR3 sequence (DNA): TGTGCCTACCGACAGTACAATCAGCCCCAGCATTTT.

The CDR3 here is CASDQAGGVQPQHF. The CDR3 DNA reads TGTGCCTCTGACCAGGCGGGAGGGGTTCAGCCCCAGCATTTT. This chain connects TRBV10-3 to TRBJ1-5; perhaps TRBD1 as D (5 bases). Looked up from germline, CDR1 is ENHRY and CDR2 is SYGVKD. The V end lost 11 bases, the J end lost 6 bases, and 20 bases lay between the germline ends. This CDR3 has 14 residues.